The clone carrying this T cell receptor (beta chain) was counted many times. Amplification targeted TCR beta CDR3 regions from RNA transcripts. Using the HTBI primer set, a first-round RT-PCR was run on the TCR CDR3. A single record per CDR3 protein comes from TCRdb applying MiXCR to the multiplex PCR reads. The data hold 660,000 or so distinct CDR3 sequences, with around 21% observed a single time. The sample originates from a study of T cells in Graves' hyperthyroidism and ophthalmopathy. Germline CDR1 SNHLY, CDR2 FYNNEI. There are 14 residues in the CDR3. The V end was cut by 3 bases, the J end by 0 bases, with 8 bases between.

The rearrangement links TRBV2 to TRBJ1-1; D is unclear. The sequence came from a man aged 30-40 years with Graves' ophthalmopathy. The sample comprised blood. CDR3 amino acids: CASSDRTMNTEAFF. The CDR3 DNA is TGTGCCAGCAGTGACAGAACCATGAACACTGAAGCTTTCTTT.